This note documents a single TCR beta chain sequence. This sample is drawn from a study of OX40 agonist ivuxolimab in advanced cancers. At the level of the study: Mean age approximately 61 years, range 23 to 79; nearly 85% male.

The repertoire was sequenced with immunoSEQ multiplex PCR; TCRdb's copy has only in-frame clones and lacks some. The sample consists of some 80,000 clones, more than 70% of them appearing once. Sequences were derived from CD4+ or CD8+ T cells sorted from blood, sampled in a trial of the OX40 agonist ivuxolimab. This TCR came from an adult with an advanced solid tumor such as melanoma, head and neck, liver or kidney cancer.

As DNA, the CDR3 is TGTGCCAGCAGCCTAACAGGCCCAGCTAACTATGGCTACACCTTC. Protein: CASSLTGPANYGYTF. This chain connects TRBV7-2 to TRBJ1-2; D is possibly TRBD1 (5 bases). CDR3 length: 15 residues. CDR1 is SGHTA and CDR2 is FQGNSA in the germline V gene. The V end lost 5 bases, the J end lost 0 bases, and 13 bases lay between the germline ends.